Below, one TCR beta chain is given with its context. The antigen is undetermined. These data originate in a study of siplizumab effects on memory and regulatory T cells. Study-level points and caveats: Memory cells seemed less diverse than naive T cells, which seemed major alloresponse contributors. About 75-95% of proliferating CD4+ or CD8+ clones had no assignable naive or memory phenotype. Proof of suppressive function in proliferating Tregs from siplizumab cultures was not established.

The CDR3 length is 16 residues. Assay used: immunoSEQ multiplex PCR; TCRdb lists only in-frame clones, some missing. The sample lists roughly 50,000 clones, over 90% occurring once. The material sequenced was CD8+ T cells sorted from blood. V gene TRBV21-1 combines with J gene TRBJ2-3; the table's D call, TRBD2, has no DNA check behind it. TRBV21-1 has pseudogene status. The clonotype was recovered from a human donor in good health. The CDR3 loop reads CASSRSGLGLSDTQYF. CDR3 DNA: TGTGCCAGCAGCCGTTCGGGACTGGGCCTCTCAGATACGCAGTATTTT.